The sequence of this T cell receptor (beta chain) was determined in a study of blood T cell repertoires in COVID-19. This CDR3 region has 17 residues. V gave up 1 base and J gave up 11 bases, with 25 bases separating them. The germline V gene has CDR1 MNHEY and CDR2 SVGEGT. All enrollees were about 18 to 89 years old and from some 24 US areas. Per the original data handling: Amplification with reference gene primers provided the estimates of nucleated cell counts. The repertoire was sequenced with immunoSEQ multiplex PCR; TCRdb's copy has only in-frame clones and lacks some. V, J and clone size are taken as reported in that table, and D and trimming were inferred from the DNA itself. Among hundreds of thousands of clones listed, around 91% were seen once.

This clonotype originated in a woman in her 40s who had recovered from COVID-19. The chain recombines TRBV6-2 or TRBV6-3 with TRBJ2-3; possibly TRBD1 for D (7 bases). Sequencing was done on a sample of PBMCs or T cells enriched from blood (not recorded which). The CDR3 DNA reads TGTGCCAGCAGTTACTGGCCAGGGGGGACCCCGGGTTTTAGGCAGTATTTT. Translated: CASSYWPGGTPGFRQYF.